A selection of T cell receptor beta chains follows, all from one sample in a study of CD8 T cells in ankylosing spondylitis. TCRdb processed the 5' RACE reads anew with MiXCR; each CDR3 protein has one entry. The data show fewer than 500,000 distinct CDR3 sequences, with approximately 20% seen just once and about a sixth held by the top ten. Sequences were obtained from blood, either unsorted or a sorted T cell fraction (not recorded which). The source of these receptors is a male donor with ankylosing spondylitis. CDR3s include the opening cysteine and the closing phenylalanine or tryptophan. Each record gives: V gene, D gene, J gene, clone size, CDR3 protein, CDR3 DNA. The D gene is left open where the match is weak. The size of a clone is reported for some rows only, either as once, few or many, or as a class for expanded clones.

TRBV11-2	-	TRBJ2-1	-	CASSFTRKEQFF	TGTGCCAGCAGCTTTACGAGAAAAGAGCAGTTCTTC
TRBV12-3/TRBV12-4	-	TRBJ2-6	-	CASSPDIAGANVLTF	TGTGCCAGCAGCCCAGACATCGCTGGGGCCAACGTCCTGACTTTC
TRBV30	-	TRBJ1-5	-	CAWSVPGAGQPQHF	TGTGCCTGGAGCGTTCCAGGGGCAGGGCAGCCCCAGCATTTT
TRBV5-1	-	TRBJ1-1	-	CASSISGAGNEAFF	TGCGCCAGCAGCATTTCAGGGGCTGGTAATGAAGCTTTCTTT
TRBV20-1	-	TRBJ2-5	few	CSAREYQETQYF	TGCAGTGCTAGAGAGTACCAAGAGACCCAGTACTTC
TRBV11-2	-	TRBJ2-5	-	CASSLSGEQETQYF	TGTGCCAGCAGCTTATCAGGGGAGCAAGAGACCCAGTACTTC
TRBV7-3	TRBD2	TRBJ2-3	-	CASSISGLSTDTQYF	TGTGCCAGCAGCATTAGCGGGTTGAGCACAGATACGCAGTATTTT
TRBV5-1	TRBD2	TRBJ2-1	few	CASSFFGSGRILGEQFF	TGCGCCAGCAGCTTTTTTGGTAGCGGGAGAATCCTCGGGGAGCAGTTCTTC
TRBV11-2	TRBD1	TRBJ2-7	-	CASSIGQGISYEQYF	TGTGCCAGCAGCATAGGACAGGGAATCTCCTACGAGCAGTACTTC
TRBV5-1	-	TRBJ1-4	-	CASSSNAGLDEKLFF	TGCGCCAGCAGCTCTAACGCAGGGCTGGATGAAAAACTGTTTTTT
TRBV20-1	-	TRBJ1-1	-	CSATYGAADTEAFF	TGCAGTGCTACCTACGGGGCCGCGGACACTGAAGCTTTCTTT
TRBV6-5	-	TRBJ2-3	few	CASSLQGLWGTDTQYF	TGTGCCAGCAGCTTACAGGGTCTCTGGGGAACAGATACGCAGTATTTT
TRBV7-9	TRBD2	TRBJ2-4	many	CASISGRENIQYF	TGTGCCAGCATTTCTGGGCGGGAGAACATTCAGTACTTC
TRBV7-2	-	TRBJ1-1	few	CASSLVEGGTEAFF	TGTGCCAGCAGCTTAGTGGAAGGAGGCACTGAAGCTTTCTTT
TRBV12-3/TRBV12-4	-	TRBJ1-1	many	CASSFNILNTEAFF	TGTGCCAGCAGTTTTAACATTCTGAACACTGAAGCTTTCTTT
TRBV7-2	-	TRBJ1-2	few	CASSLALRALGGYTF	TGTGCCAGCAGCTTAGCGCTCAGGGCCCTGGGTGGCTACACCTTC
TRBV29-1	-	TRBJ2-2	many	CSVSAGANTGELFF	TGCAGCGTGAGCGCTGGCGCGAACACCGGGGAGCTGTTTTTT
TRBV7-9	-	TRBJ1-1	few	CASSLGAPMNTEAFF	TGTGCCAGCAGCTTAGGGGCACCCATGAACACTGAAGCTTTCTTT
TRBV7-2	-	TRBJ1-4	-	CASSLVGGAEEKLFF	TGTGCCAGCAGCTTAGTGGGGGGCGCGGAGGAAAAACTGTTTTTT
TRBV19	-	TRBJ2-7	few	CASSINQGPYEQYF	TGTGCCAGTAGTATTAACCAGGGCCCCTACGAGCAGTACTTC
TRBV5-1	TRBD1	TRBJ1-1	-	CASSGRGLQVAEAFF	TGCGCCAGCAGCGGGAGGGGGCTACAGGTCGCTGAAGCTTTCTTT
TRBV5-1	-	TRBJ2-3	many	CASSLDPGTDTQYF	TGCGCCAGCAGCTTGGACCCCGGCACAGATACGCAGTATTTT
TRBV4-2	TRBD2	TRBJ2-5	few	CASSQDPSGVETQYF	TGTGCCAGCAGCCAAGATCCCAGCGGGGTGGAGACCCAGTACTTC
TRBV29-1	TRBD1	TRBJ2-1	many	CSVVRDRGPSKQFF	TGCAGCGTTGTTCGGGACAGAGGGCCTAGTAAGCAGTTCTTC
TRBV5-1	TRBD1	TRBJ2-4	-	CASSSTGTAKNIQYF	TGCGCCAGCAGCTCCACCGGGACAGCTAAAAACATTCAGTACTTC
TRBV20-1	-	TRBJ1-5	-	CSARDNGQRRPQHF	TGCAGTGCTAGAGATAACGGTCAACGGCGGCCCCAGCATTTT
TRBV18	-	TRBJ1-1	-	CASSPGGGVNTEAFF	TGTGCCAGCTCACCGGGCGGAGGTGTGAACACTGAAGCTTTCTTT
TRBV5-6	-	TRBJ2-2	-	CASSWGPGPANTGELFF	TGTGCCAGCAGCTGGGGGCCGGGACCGGCAAACACCGGGGAGCTGTTTTTT
TRBV29-1	TRBD2	TRBJ2-7	-	CSGQPSGSPEQYF	TGCAGCGGCCAACCTAGCGGGAGCCCCGAGCAGTACTTC
TRBV20-1	-	TRBJ2-5	few	CSGEELKTQYF	TGCAGTGGGGAGGAATTGAAGACCCAGTACTTC
TRBV20-1	TRBD2	TRBJ2-2	few	CSARVPGLAINTGELFF	TGCAGTGCTAGAGTACCGGGACTAGCGATTAACACCGGGGAGCTGTTTTTT
TRBV20-1	TRBD2	TRBJ2-1	few	CSADPPAGASNEQFF	TGCAGTGCGGACCCTCCAGCGGGAGCGTCCAATGAGCAGTTCTTC
TRBV20-1	-	TRBJ2-7	-	CSAGAHLGVKDEQYF	TGCAGTGCTGGGGCCCATCTGGGAGTGAAGGACGAGCAGTACTTC
TRBV7-3	TRBD2	TRBJ2-1	few	CASSVSGSNNEQFF	TGTGCCAGCAGCGTGAGCGGGAGTAACAATGAGCAGTTCTTC
TRBV5-1	TRBD2	TRBJ2-1	-	CASSLAGLDYNEQFF	TGCGCCAGCAGCTTGGCCGGACTAGACTACAATGAGCAGTTCTTC
TRBV9	TRBD1	TRBJ1-4	-	CASSVNVGGTGDEKLFF	TGTGCCAGCAGCGTAAACGTCGGTGGGACAGGGGATGAAAAACTGTTTTTT
TRBV28	-	TRBJ1-2	-	CASRTPHRGYGYTF	TGTGCCAGCAGGACTCCACACCGGGGCTATGGCTACACCTTC
TRBV28	TRBD1	TRBJ1-2	few	CASSVTTDRSLGYTF	TGTGCCAGCAGCGTTACCACGGACAGGTCCCTGGGCTACACCTTC
TRBV20-1	TRBD2	TRBJ2-5	few	CSARDVAGVVAETQYF	TGCAGTGCTAGAGACGTTGCGGGAGTGGTTGCAGAGACCCAGTACTTC
TRBV19	TRBD2	TRBJ2-3	once	CASREREVPDTQYF	TGTGCCAGTAGGGAGCGGGAGGTCCCAGATACGCAGTATTTT
TRBV15	TRBD1	TRBJ2-5	-	CATNARQGGETQYF	TGTGCCACCAACGCGCGACAGGGTGGAGAGACCCAGTACTTC
TRBV20-1	TRBD2	TRBJ2-7	-	CSARGLAGAYEQYF	TGCAGTGCTAGAGGACTAGCGGGAGCCTACGAGCAGTACTTC
TRBV29-1	TRBD2	TRBJ2-3	-	CSVEAPTSADTQYF	TGCAGCGTTGAAGCGCCGACTAGCGCAGATACGCAGTATTTT
TRBV28	-	TRBJ2-1	-	CASSLLIAHEQFF	TGTGCCAGCAGTTTACTAATAGCCCATGAGCAGTTCTTC
TRBV29-1	-	TRBJ2-5	-	CSVGWEETQYF	TGCAGCGTGGGGTGGGAAGAGACCCAGTACTTC
TRBV20-1	-	TRBJ2-7	few	CSAPVRGLYEQYF	TGCAGTGCCCCAGTTAGGGGACTCTACGAGCAGTACTTC
TRBV9	-	TRBJ2-7	few	CASSALVNPVEQYF	TGTGCCAGCAGCGCCCTAGTCAACCCGGTCGAGCAGTACTTC
TRBV5-1	TRBD2	TRBJ2-7	-	CASSLGLAGTIYEQYF	TGCGCCAGCAGCTTGGGACTAGCGGGAACAATCTACGAGCAGTACTTC
TRBV5-1	-	TRBJ1-1	-	CASSLGAGVIEAFF	TGCGCCAGCAGCTTGGGGGCAGGGGTTATTGAAGCTTTCTTT
TRBV5-6	-	TRBJ1-1	-	CASSLGEVGPVAFF	TGTGCCAGCAGCTTGGGGGAGGTGGGACCGGTGGCTTTCTTT
TRBV7-9	-	TRBJ2-1	few	CASSSTGPWEQFF	TGTGCCAGCAGCTCCACAGGGCCGTGGGAGCAGTTCTTC
TRBV4-1	-	TRBJ1-2	few	CASSQGGAPDGGYTF	TGCGCCAGCAGCCAGGGTGGTGCCCCGGATGGAGGCTACACCTTC
TRBV19	-	TRBJ2-7	few	CASSRGPGLYEQYF	TGTGCCAGTTCCCGGGGACCCGGCCTCTACGAGCAGTACTTC
TRBV29-1	-	TRBJ1-1	-	CSVERPGGGINTEAFF	TGCAGCGTTGAAAGGCCCGGGGGGGGGATCAACACTGAAGCTTTCTTT
TRBV5-1	-	TRBJ1-1	-	CASSPQRGNTEAFF	TGCGCCAGCAGCCCGCAGCGGGGGAACACTGAAGCTTTCTTT
TRBV28	-	TRBJ1-1	-	CASSFRDTNTEAFF	TGTGCCAGCAGTTTCCGGGACACAAACACTGAAGCTTTCTTT
TRBV27	-	TRBJ1-2	many	CASSFQGGVYGYTF	TGTGCCAGCAGTTTCCAGGGAGGTGTTTATGGCTACACCTTC